Listed below are T cell receptor beta chains from one sample, sequenced in a study of blood T cell repertoires in COVID-19. The assay was immunoSEQ multiplex PCR, and TCRdb's table has in-frame clones only and misses some. The sample carries more than 100,000 clones, more than 75% recorded once. The sample taken for sequencing was peripheral blood. The receptors derive from a man aged 65 to 79 with active COVID-19. CDR3s include the opening cysteine and the closing phenylalanine or tryptophan. A D gene is named only where the DNA matches it firmly. Rows may omit the clone size; those that give it use once, few, many or a size class.

clone_size	j_call	v_call	d_call	cdr3_aa	cdr3_nt
.	TRBJ1-5	TRBV5-1	TRBD1	CASSPGTGGYSNQPQHF	TGCGCCAGCAGCCCCGGGACAGGGGGTTATAGCAATCAGCCCCAGCATTTT
few	TRBJ2-1	TRBV7-3	TRBD2	CASSLTSGFKNEQFF	TGTGCCAGCAGCTTAACTAGCGGGTTTAAGAATGAGCAGTTCTTC
.	TRBJ2-3	TRBV7-2	TRBD2	CASSLEPAGIPDTQYF	TGTGCCAGCAGCTTAGAACCAGCGGGAATCCCAGATACGCAGTATTTT
once	TRBJ2-1	TRBV6-2/TRBV6-3	.	CASSSLDSHNEQFF	TGTGCCAGCAGCTCCCTGGACAGTCACAATGAGCAGTTCTTC
.	TRBJ2-5	TRBV2	TRBD2	CASKRESTGETQYF	TGTGCCAGCAAGCGGGAGTCAACGGGAGAGACCCAGTACTTC
.	TRBJ2-1	TRBV6-5	.	CASSLIPSYNEQFF	TGTGCCAGCAGCTTAATCCCCTCCTACAATGAGCAGTTCTTC
.	TRBJ1-5	TRBV28	TRBD1	CASSLQQGNQPQHF	TGTGCCAGCAGTTTACAACAGGGGAATCAGCCCCAGCATTTT
.	TRBJ1-1	TRBV7-9	.	CASMGRSTEAFF	TGTGCCAGCATGGGGAGGAGCACTGAAGCTTTCTTT
few	TRBJ2-5	TRBV6-2/TRBV6-3	TRBD2	CASSYAGVKETQYF	TGTGCCAGCAGTTACGCGGGAGTAAAAGAGACCCAGTACTTC
.	TRBJ2-1	TRBV7-6	TRBD2	CASSLGLAGLEQFF	TGTGCCAGCAGCTTAGGACTAGCGGGATTGGAGCAGTTCTTC
.	TRBJ1-1	TRBV30	.	CAWSTPIEAFF	TGTGCCTGGTCGACTCCTATTGAAGCTTTCTTT
.	TRBJ2-2	TRBV7-3	.	CASSSDSGANTGELFF	TGTGCCAGCAGCTCAGATAGCGGAGCGAACACCGGGGAGCTGTTTTTT
.	TRBJ2-3	TRBV9	.	CASSVVGSTDTQYF	TGTGCCAGCAGCGTAGTGGGCAGCACAGATACGCAGTATTTT
.	TRBJ2-1	TRBV11-2	TRBD2	CASSLTTGGSSYNEQFF	TGTGCCAGCAGCTTAACTACCGGGGGGAGCTCCTACAATGAGCAGTTCTTC
.	TRBJ1-2	TRBV7-2	.	CASSPGGGGGSYGYTF	TGTGCCAGCAGCCCCGGGGGCGGCGGGGGGTCCTATGGCTACACCTTC
.	TRBJ2-3	TRBV5-1	TRBD2	CASSLSGTAQTDTQYF	TGCGCCAGCAGCTTGAGCGGGACCGCGCAAACAGATACGCAGTATTTT
.	TRBJ2-1	TRBV6-6	.	CATTGSYNEQFF	TGTGCCACCACCGGCTCCTACAATGAGCAGTTCTTC
.	TRBJ1-1	TRBV21-1	.	CARSRDSENTEAFF	TGTGCCAGGTCGCGGGACAGCGAGAACACTGAAGCTTTCTTT
.	TRBJ1-2	TRBV5-1	.	CASSLPSSGGVDYGYTF	TGCGCCAGCAGCTTGCCCAGTTCGGGGGGCGTTGACTATGGCTACACCTTC
.	TRBJ1-2	TRBV19	.	CASSIQGNYGYTF	TGTGCCAGTAGTATACAGGGGAACTATGGCTACACCTTC
.	TRBJ1-2	TRBV11-2	.	CASKGRAYGYTF	TGTGCCAGCAAGGGGCGAGCTTACGGCTACACCTTC
.	TRBJ2-5	TRBV18	TRBD2	CASSPGLAETQYF	TGTGCCAGCTCACCGGGACTAGCGGAGACCCAGTACTTC
few	TRBJ1-6	TRBV6-5	TRBD1	CASSYGTGGSPLHF	TGTGCCAGCAGTTACGGGACAGGAGGTTCACCCCTCCACTTT
once	TRBJ2-7	TRBV5-1	TRBD1	CASRGYWDSSYEQYF	TGCGCCAGCAGGGGATACTGGGACAGCTCCTACGAGCAGTACTTC
.	TRBJ1-1	TRBV28	.	CATGGYSGNTEAFF	TGTGCCACCGGCGGATATTCGGGGAACACTGAAGCTTTCTTT
.	TRBJ1-5	TRBV4-1	TRBD1	CASSPQGTGDGNQPQHF	TGCGCCAGCAGCCCTCAGGGGACAGGGGACGGCAATCAGCCCCAGCATTTT
.	TRBJ2-1	TRBV5-1	.	CASSLEDREQFF	TGCGCCAGCAGCTTAGAGGATCGGGAGCAGTTCTTC
.	TRBJ2-1	TRBV19	.	CASSPPGDAYNEQFF	TGTGCCAGTAGTCCCCCGGGAGACGCCTACAATGAGCAGTTCTTC
.	TRBJ2-7	TRBV13	.	CASSFLGLNSYEQYF	TGTGCCAGCAGCTTCCTCGGACTGAACTCCTACGAGCAGTACTTC
.	TRBJ1-2	TRBV18	.	CASSEQLSSGYGYTF	TGTGCCAGCTCGGAGCAACTGAGCTCCGGCTATGGCTACACCTTC
.	TRBJ1-2	TRBV19	.	CASSDSTGGYTF	TGTGCCAGTAGTGATTCCACGGGAGGCTACACCTTC